This record covers a single T cell receptor (beta chain). What it binds is unknown. The data are from a study of Ad26.COV2.S vaccination and SARS-CoV-2 variants. Study information: Intramuscular Ad26.COV2.S at 5x10^10 or 1x10^11 viral particles. General study results and limits: Similar non-spike TCR breadth was observed in recipients of vaccine and of placebo.

Germline values: CDR1 GTSNPN, CDR2 SVGIG (reference sequence). The CDR3 length is 12 residues. Trimming removed 0 bases from V and 16 bases from J; junction bases left unmatched: 7. Measured with immunoSEQ multiplex PCR; TCRdb has only the in-frame clones, and not every one. The sample comprises about 480,000 clones, around 88% of which are singletons, and roughly 13% rests with the top ten. Treatment denoted: about 20 received Ad26.COV2.S at low or high dose, single or two shots; roughly 5 received placebo; per-sample allocation not given. Material that was analyzed had been drawn on day 63 after the first vaccine or placebo injection. Vaccination used an Ad26 vector expressing Wuhan-strain SARS-CoV-2 spike.

The receptor was derived from a person between 18 and 59 years old who received the Ad26.COV2.S COVID-19 vaccine or a placebo. The sample was peripheral blood, taken in a trial of Ad26.COV2.S vaccine versus placebo. The chain combines TRBV30 with TRBJ2-1, with TRBD2 identical over 9 bases. CDR3 sequence reads: CAWSVLGTSTFF. CDR3 DNA: TGTGCCTGGAGTGTATTAGGGACTAGCACTTTCTTC.